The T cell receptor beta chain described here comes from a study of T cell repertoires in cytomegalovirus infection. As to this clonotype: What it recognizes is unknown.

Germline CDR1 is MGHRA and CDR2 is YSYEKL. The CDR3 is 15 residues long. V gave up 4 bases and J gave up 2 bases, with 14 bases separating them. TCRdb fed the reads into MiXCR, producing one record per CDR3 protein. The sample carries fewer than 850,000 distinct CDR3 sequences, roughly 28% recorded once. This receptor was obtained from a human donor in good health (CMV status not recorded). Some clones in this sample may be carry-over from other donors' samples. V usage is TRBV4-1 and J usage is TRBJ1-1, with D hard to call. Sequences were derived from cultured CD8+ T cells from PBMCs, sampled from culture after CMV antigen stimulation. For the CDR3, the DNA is TGCGCCAGCAGCCCCACTGCGGGAGTCAACACTGAAGCTTTCTTT. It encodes CASSPTAGVNTEAFF.